This TCR beta chain was recorded in a study of T cells expressing NK-cell markers. Findings of the study overall: One observes that, in several donors, these clonotypes were also the leading ones within the CD3+CD56-NKG2C+ fraction. Expanded NKG2C+ T cell clones had unclear HCMV specificity.

TCRdb re-called the 5' RACE reads; every CDR3 protein appears as one record, without DNA. This sample contains 300,000 to 450,000 distinct CDR3 sequences. The CDR3 has 15 residues. The germline gives CDR1 SGHTA, CDR2 FQGNSA. Note on this clonotype: Its antigen is not identified.

Sequencing input: blood T cells: a sorted CD56 or NKG2C T cell subset, CD4+ or CD8+ T cells, or bulk PBMC T cells (not recorded which). V usage is TRBV7-2 and J usage is TRBJ2-7; absent DNA, TCRdb's TRBD2 call cannot be checked. The receptor was isolated from a man between 18 and 69 years old in good health. The chain's CDR3 is CASSFLPQASYEQYF.